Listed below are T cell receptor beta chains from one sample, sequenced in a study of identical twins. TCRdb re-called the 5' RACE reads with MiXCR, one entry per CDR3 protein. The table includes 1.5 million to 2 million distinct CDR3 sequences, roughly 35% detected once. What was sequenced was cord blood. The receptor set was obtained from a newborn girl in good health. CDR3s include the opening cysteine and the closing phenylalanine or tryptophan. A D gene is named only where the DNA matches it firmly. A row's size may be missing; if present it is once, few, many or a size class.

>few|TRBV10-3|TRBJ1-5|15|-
TGTGCCATCTCCCAAGGTGAGGGGGGCAATCAGCCCCAGCATTTT
CAISQGEGGNQPQHF
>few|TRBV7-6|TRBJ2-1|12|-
TGTGCCAGCAGCTTTTCCGGGGATGAGCAGTTCTTC
CASSFSGDEQFF
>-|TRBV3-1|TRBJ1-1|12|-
TGTGCCAGCAGCCAAGCGGAGAGTCGAGCTTTCTTT
CASSQAESRAFF
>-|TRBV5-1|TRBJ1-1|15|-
TGCGCCAGCAGCTTGGGGAGGGCGACGTTCCCTGAAGCTTTCTTT
CASSLGRATFPEAFF
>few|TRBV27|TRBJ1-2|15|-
TGTGCCAGCAGTTTATCGCACAGGGCTGGCTATGGCTACACCTTC
CASSLSHRAGYGYTF
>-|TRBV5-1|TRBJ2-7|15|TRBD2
TGCGCCAGCAGCGGCACCGGGACTAGACTTTACGAGCAGTACTTC
CASSGTGTRLYEQYF
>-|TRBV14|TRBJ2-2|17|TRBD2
TGTGCCAGCAGCCAAGACGTAGTAGCGGGAGCCACCGGGGAGCTGTTTTTT
CASSQDVVAGATGELFF
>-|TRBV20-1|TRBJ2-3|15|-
TGTAGTGCTAGAGATGGAGCCAAAGGCACAGATACGCAGTATTTT
CSARDGAKGTDTQYF
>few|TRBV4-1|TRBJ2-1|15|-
TGCGCCAGCAGCCAAGGTCCCGCAGGGCCCAATGAGCAGTTCTTC
CASSQGPAGPNEQFF
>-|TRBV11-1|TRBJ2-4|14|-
TGTGCCAGCAGCTTAAAAGAGGTGATCAACATTCAGTACTTC
CASSLKEVINIQYF
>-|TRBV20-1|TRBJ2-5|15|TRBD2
TGCAGTGCTTACGCCGGACTAGCGGGGTCAAATGAGCAGTACTTC
CSAYAGLAGSNEQYF
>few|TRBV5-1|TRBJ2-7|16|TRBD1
TGCGCCAGCAGCGGCCTAAAGGGACAGGGCCCCTACGAGCAGTACTTC
CASSGLKGQGPYEQYF
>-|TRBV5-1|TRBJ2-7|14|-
TGCGCCAGCAGCTTGGGGGACACTTACAATGAGCAGTACTTC
CASSLGDTYNEQYF